The present T cell receptor beta chain was sequenced within a study of CD8 T cells in ankylosing spondylitis (TCRdb year 2017). About the full investigation: T cell receptor beta repertoires were profiled in healthy donors and ankylosing spondylitis patients so that disease-linked TCR variants could be found. Samples of peripheral blood were taken, and for ankylosing spondylitis patients, synovial fluid was collected as well. The whole study cohort included roughly 110 healthy donors and under 30 ankylosing spondylitis patients. Study-wide findings and limitations: Some motif variants had previously been reported in the synovial fluid and blood of reactive arthritis patients, which suggests shared mechanisms of disease initiation. Blood from ankylosing spondylitis patients appeared to be characterized by a TCR beta motif composed of about eight highly homologous amino acid variants. A CD8+ phenotype was shown by the disease-linked clones, which were found at relatively low frequencies in peripheral blood. According to the report, matched synovial fluid samples from ankylosing spondylitis patients were significantly enriched for the disease-linked clones.

The instrument given in TCRdb is Illumina HiSeq 2500. TCR beta libraries were prepared by quantitative 5'-RACE with molecular barcodes. The authors processed their data as follows. A new computational method based on a probabilistic model of VDJ rearrangement was used to identify disease-linked TCR variants. TCRdb redid the processing of the public reads, applying fastp at Q25 and MiXCR, and retained in-frame beta chains. Rows with a matching CDR3 protein are joined into one entry that keeps the most common DNA and genes. The V and J calls follow TCRdb's processing rather than the paper's. The sample data list 130,000 or so distinct CDR3 sequences, and more than 6.5% of these were observed just once. In total, the top ten clones hold 12% of the sample. This clonotype has ten or more counts. It lacks a known antigen. Base qualities were left out, and no much larger clone turns up one base away. From its cysteine to its phenylalanine, the CDR3 spans 13 amino acids. Of the read, only the CDR3 DNA is kept; its 39 bases are in frame from base 1. CDR1 and CDR2 (MNHEY, SVGAGI) derive from the germline V gene. The V end loses 2 bases and the J end loses 8 bases, and a stretch of 9 bases separates them.

This sequence was found in a male donor with ankylosing spondylitis or in good health (not recorded which). Recombination linked TRBV6-5 to TRBJ1-4, with an unclear D gene assignment. Sequenced input: blood, either unsorted or a sorted T cell fraction (not recorded which). At the DNA level, the sequence is TGTGCCAGCAGTTACGGCCTAGGGGAAAAACTGTTTTTT. Its amino acids are CASSYGLGEKLFF.